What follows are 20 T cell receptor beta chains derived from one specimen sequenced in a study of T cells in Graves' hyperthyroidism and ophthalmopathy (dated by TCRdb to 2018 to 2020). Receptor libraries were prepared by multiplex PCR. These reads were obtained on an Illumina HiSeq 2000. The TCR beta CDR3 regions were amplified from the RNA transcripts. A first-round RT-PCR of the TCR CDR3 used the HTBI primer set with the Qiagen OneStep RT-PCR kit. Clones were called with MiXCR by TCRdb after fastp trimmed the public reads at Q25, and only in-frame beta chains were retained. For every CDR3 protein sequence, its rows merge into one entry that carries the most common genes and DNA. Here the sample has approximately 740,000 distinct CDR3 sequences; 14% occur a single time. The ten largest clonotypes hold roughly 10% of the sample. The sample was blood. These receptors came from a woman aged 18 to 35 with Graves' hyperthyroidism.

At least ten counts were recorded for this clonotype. The CDR3 DNA is TGTGCCTGGAGTCTGGAAATGAACACTGAAGCTTTCTTT. This sequence encodes CAWSLEMNTEAFF. The J gene is TRBJ1-1, the V gene TRBV30; D is ambiguous. In germline, CDR1 is GTSNPN, CDR2 SVGIG (reference sequence). The CDR3 loop spans 13 amino acids. V lost 2 bases, J lost 0 bases, and 7 bases lay in between.

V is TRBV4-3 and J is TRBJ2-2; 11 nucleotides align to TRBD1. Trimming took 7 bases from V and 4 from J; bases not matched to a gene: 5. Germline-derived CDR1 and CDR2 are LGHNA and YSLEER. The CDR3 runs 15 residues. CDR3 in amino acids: CASKWGTGGTGELFF. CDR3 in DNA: TGCGCCAGCAAGTGGGGGACAGGGGGCACCGGGGAGCTGTTTTTT.

CDR3 nucleotide sequence: TGTGCCAGCAGCTCGCGGGGGTCGGCGGGAGCTGACGAGCAGTACTTC. This gives the protein CASSSRGSAGADEQYF. The chain employs TRBV9 and TRBJ2-7, with 7 bases aligning to TRBD2. The CDR3 consists of 16 residues. CDR1 is SGDLS and CDR2 is YYNGEE in the germline V gene. J gave up 5 bases and V 4 bases, and 15 bases lay outside the gene matches.

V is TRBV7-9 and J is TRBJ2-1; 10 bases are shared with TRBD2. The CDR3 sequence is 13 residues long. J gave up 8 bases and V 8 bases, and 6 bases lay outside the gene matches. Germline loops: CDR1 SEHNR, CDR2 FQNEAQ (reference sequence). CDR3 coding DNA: TGTGCCAGCCGTACTAGCGGGAAAGATGAGCAGTTCTTC. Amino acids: CASRTSGKDEQFF.

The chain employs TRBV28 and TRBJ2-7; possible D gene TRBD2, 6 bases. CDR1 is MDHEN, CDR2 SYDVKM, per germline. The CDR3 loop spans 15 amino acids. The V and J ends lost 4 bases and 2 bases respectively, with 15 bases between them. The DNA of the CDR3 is TGTGCCAGCAGTTCTACCCTAGCGTTAACCTACGAGCAGTACTTC. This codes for CASSSTLALTYEQYF.

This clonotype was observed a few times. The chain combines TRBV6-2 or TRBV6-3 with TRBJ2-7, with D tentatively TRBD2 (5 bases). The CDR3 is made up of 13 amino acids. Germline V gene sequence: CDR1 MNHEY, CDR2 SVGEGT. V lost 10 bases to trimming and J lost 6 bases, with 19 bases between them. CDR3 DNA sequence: TGTGCCACCGTCGACAACTATGGAGGCGAGCAGTACTTC. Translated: CATVDNYGGEQYF.

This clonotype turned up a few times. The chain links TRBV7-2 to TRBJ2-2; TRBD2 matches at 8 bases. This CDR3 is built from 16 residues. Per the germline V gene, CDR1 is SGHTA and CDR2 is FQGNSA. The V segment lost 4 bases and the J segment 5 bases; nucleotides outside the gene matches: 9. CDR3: CASSWTSWGETGELFF. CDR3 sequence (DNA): TGTGCCAGCAGCTGGACTAGCTGGGGGGAGACCGGGGAGCTGTTTTTT.

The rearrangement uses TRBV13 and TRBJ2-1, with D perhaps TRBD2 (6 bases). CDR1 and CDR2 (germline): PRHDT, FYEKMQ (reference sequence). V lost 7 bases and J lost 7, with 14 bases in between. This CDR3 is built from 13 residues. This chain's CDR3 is CASTPPEGNEQFF. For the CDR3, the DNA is TGTGCCAGCACGCCCCCGGAGGGTAATGAGCAGTTCTTC.

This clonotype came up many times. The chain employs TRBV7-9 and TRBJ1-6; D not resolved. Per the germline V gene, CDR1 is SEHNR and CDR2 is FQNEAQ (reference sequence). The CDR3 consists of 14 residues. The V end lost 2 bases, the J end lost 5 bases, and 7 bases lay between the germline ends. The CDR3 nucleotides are TGTGCCAGCAGCTTAAATGCTAATAATTCACCCCTCCACTTT. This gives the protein CASSLNANNSPLHF.

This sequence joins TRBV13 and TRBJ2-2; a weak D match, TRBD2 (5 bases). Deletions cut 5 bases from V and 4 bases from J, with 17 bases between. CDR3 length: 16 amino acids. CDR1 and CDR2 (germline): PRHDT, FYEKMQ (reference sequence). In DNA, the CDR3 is TGTGCCAGCAGCCCCTACCCCGGGGTACCCACCGGGGAGCTGTTTTTT. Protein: CASSPYPGVPTGELFF.

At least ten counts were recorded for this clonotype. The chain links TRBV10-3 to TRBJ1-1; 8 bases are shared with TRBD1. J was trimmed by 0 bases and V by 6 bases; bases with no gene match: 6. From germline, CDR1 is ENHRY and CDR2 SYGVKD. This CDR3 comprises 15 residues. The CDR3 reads CAIRITGGLNTEAFF. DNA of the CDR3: TGTGCCATCAGGATAACAGGGGGTCTGAACACTGAAGCTTTCTTT.

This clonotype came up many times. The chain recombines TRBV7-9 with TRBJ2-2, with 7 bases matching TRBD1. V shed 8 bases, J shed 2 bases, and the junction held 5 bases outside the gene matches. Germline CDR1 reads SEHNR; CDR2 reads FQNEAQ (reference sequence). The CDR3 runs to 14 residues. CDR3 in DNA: TGTGCCAGCGCCTGGACAGGAAACACCGGGGAGCTGTTTTTT. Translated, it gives CASAWTGNTGELFF.

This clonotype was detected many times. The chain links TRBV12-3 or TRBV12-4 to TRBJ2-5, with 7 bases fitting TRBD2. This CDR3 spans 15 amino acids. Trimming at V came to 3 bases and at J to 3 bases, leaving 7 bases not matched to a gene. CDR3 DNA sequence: TGTGCCAGCAGTTTCGGCGGGAGATGGGAAGAGACCCAGTACTTC. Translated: CASSFGGRWEETQYF.

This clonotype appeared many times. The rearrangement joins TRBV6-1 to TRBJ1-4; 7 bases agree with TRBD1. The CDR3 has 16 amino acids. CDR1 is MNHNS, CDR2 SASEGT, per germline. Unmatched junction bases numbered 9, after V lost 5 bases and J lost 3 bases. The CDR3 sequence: CASSSPRQGANEKLFF. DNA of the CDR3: TGTGCCAGCAGTTCACCCCGACAGGGAGCTAATGAAAAACTGTTTTTT.

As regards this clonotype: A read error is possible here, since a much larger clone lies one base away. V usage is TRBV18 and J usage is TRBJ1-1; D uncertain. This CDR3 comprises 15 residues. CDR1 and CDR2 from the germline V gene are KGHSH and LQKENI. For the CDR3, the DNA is TGTGTCAGCTCACCACGAGACCGATCGAACACTGAAGCTTTCTTT. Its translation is CVSSPRDRSNTEAFF.

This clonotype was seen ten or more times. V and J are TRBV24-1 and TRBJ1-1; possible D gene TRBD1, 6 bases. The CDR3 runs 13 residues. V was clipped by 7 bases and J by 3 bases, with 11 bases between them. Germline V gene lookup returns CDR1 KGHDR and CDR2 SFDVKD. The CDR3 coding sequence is TGTGCCACCAGAAGAACAGGGTACACTGAAGCTTTCTTT. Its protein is CATRRTGYTEAFF.

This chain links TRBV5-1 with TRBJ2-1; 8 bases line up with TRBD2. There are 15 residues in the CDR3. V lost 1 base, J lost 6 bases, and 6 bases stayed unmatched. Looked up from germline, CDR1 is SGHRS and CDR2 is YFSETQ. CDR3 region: CASSLRSGITNEQFF. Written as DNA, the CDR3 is TGCGCCAGCAGCTTGCGTAGCGGGATCACCAATGAGCAGTTCTTC.

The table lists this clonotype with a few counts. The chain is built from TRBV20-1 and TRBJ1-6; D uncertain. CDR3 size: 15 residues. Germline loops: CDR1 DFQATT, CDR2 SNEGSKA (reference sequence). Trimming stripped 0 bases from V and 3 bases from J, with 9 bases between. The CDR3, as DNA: TGCAGTGCTAGAGATCTAGGATTCTATAATTCACCCCTCCACTTT. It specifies CSARDLGFYNSPLHF.

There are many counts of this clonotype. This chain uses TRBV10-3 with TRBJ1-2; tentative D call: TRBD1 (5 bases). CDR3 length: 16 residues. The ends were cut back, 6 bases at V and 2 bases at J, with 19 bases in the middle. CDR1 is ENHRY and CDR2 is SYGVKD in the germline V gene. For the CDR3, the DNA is TGTGCCATCAGCGATAAAGGGCCAGGGAACAACTATGGCTACACCTTC. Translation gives CAISDKGPGNNYGYTF.

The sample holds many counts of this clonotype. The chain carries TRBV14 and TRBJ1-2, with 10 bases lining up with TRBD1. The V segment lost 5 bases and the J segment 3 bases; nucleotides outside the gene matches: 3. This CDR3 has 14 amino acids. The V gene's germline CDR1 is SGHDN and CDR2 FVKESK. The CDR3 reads CASSGTGVDYGYTF. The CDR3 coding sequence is TGTGCCAGCAGCGGGACAGGGGTTGACTATGGCTACACCTTC.